This is a list of T cell receptor beta chains from one sample in a study of TIL therapy for anti-PD-1-resistant metastatic lung cancer. TCRdb's copy holds only in-frame clones and misses some; the assay was immunoSEQ multiplex PCR. The sample records some 20,000 clones, almost 80% being singletons. The specimen was blood, collected at baseline. The receptors were sampled from a person between 25 and 79 years old with non-small cell lung cancer. Both conserved end residues are part of each CDR3. Fields, in order: V gene, J gene, D gene, clone size, CDR3 DNA, CDR3 protein. A D gene is named only where the DNA matches it firmly. Only some rows state a clone size, as once, few, many or a class for expanded clones.

V gene: TRBV2
J gene: TRBJ2-1
D gene: TRBD2
clone size: -
CDR3 DNA: TGTGCCAGCAGTGGGACCTTGGTTAGCGGGAATTACAATGAGCAGTTCTTC
CDR3 protein: CASSGTLVSGNYNEQFF

V gene: TRBV28
J gene: TRBJ2-7
D gene: TRBD1
clone size: -
CDR3 DNA: TGTGCCAGCAGAATGGGACAGGGCCTCTCCTACGAGCAGTACTTC
CDR3 protein: CASRMGQGLSYEQYF

V gene: TRBV7-8
J gene: TRBJ1-2
D gene: -
clone size: -
CDR3 DNA: TGTGCCAGCAGCTTAGATCTCAACCCCCGCGATGGCTACACCTTC
CDR3 protein: CASSLDLNPRDGYTF

V gene: TRBV6-5
J gene: TRBJ1-5
D gene: -
clone size: -
CDR3 DNA: TGTGCCAGCAGTCCTAGAGGACGGGGCAATCAGCCCCAGCATTTT
CDR3 protein: CASSPRGRGNQPQHF

V gene: TRBV5-4
J gene: TRBJ2-1
D gene: TRBD2
clone size: -
CDR3 DNA: TGTGCCAGCAGCGGTTTACTAGCGGGCGCCTTTGATGAGCAGTTCTTC
CDR3 protein: CASSGLLAGAFDEQFF

V gene: TRBV5-4
J gene: TRBJ2-1
D gene: TRBD2
clone size: few
CDR3 DNA: TGTGCCAGCAGCCGGCTCGGTTATGCGGGAGGGCCATACAATGAGCAGTTCTTC
CDR3 protein: CASSRLGYAGGPYNEQFF

V gene: TRBV9
J gene: TRBJ1-4
D gene: TRBD1
clone size: -
CDR3 DNA: TGTGCCAGCAGCGTAGAGGGGGCAGATAATGAAAAACTGTTTTTT
CDR3 protein: CASSVEGADNEKLFF

V gene: TRBV28
J gene: TRBJ1-2
D gene: -
clone size: once
CDR3 DNA: TGTGCCAGCAGTTTATTGGGGCTGGTGGCAGTGCATGGCTACACCTTC
CDR3 protein: CASSLLGLVAVHGYTF

V gene: TRBV27
J gene: TRBJ2-2
D gene: TRBD1
clone size: few
CDR3 DNA: TGTGCCAGCAGTCAGGGACAGGCGTGGCTGAACACCGGGGAGCTGTTTTTT
CDR3 protein: CASSQGQAWLNTGELFF

V gene: TRBV30
J gene: TRBJ1-3
D gene: -
clone size: -
CDR3 DNA: TGTGCCTGGAGTCGGGGGTTCGGAAACACCATATATTTT
CDR3 protein: CAWSRGFGNTIYF

V gene: TRBV21-1
J gene: TRBJ2-7
D gene: -
clone size: -
CDR3 DNA: TGTGCCAGCAGCCTTCAGGGGGCGCTGGAGCGGGACGCCTACGAGCAGTACTTC
CDR3 protein: CASSLQGALERDAYEQYF

V gene: TRBV30
J gene: TRBJ1-5
D gene: -
clone size: -
CDR3 DNA: TGTGCCTGGAGTGTGAGCGAGAATCAGCCCCAGCATTTT
CDR3 protein: CAWSVSENQPQHF

V gene: TRBV9
J gene: TRBJ2-7
D gene: TRBD2
clone size: -
CDR3 DNA: TGTGCCAGCAGCGCCGGGACTAGCGGGAGAGTGGGGCAGTACTTC
CDR3 protein: CASSAGTSGRVGQYF

V gene: TRBV5-1
J gene: TRBJ1-5
D gene: TRBD1
clone size: -
CDR3 DNA: TGCGCCAGCAGCTTGGAAGGGGGCTTGAGCAATCAGCCCCAGCATTTT
CDR3 protein: CASSLEGGLSNQPQHF

V gene: TRBV7-2
J gene: TRBJ2-3
D gene: TRBD2
clone size: -
CDR3 DNA: TGTGCCAGCAGCCCGAATAGCGGGGTCAGCACAGATACACAGTATTTT
CDR3 protein: CASSPNSGVSTDTQYF

V gene: TRBV19
J gene: TRBJ2-7
D gene: -
clone size: -
CDR3 DNA: TGTGCCAGTAGTATCAAGGGAGCCTCCGTATACGAGCAGTACTTC
CDR3 protein: CASSIKGASVYEQYF

V gene: TRBV3-1/TRBV3-2
J gene: TRBJ1-4
D gene: -
clone size: -
CDR3 DNA: TGTGCCAGCAGCCAAGAAGGTGGGGGAGTGGGTTATGAAAAACTGTTTTTT
CDR3 protein: CASSQEGGGVGYEKLFF

V gene: TRBV11-3
J gene: TRBJ1-1
D gene: -
clone size: -
CDR3 DNA: TGTGCCAGCAGCAATACCCCCGAGGGCACTGAAGCTTTCTTT
CDR3 protein: CASSNTPEGTEAFF

V gene: TRBV4-3
J gene: TRBJ1-2
D gene: -
clone size: -
CDR3 DNA: TGCGCCAGCAGCCTCGGTACCGGAGCTAACTATGGCTACACCTTC
CDR3 protein: CASSLGTGANYGYTF

V gene: TRBV27
J gene: TRBJ1-5
D gene: TRBD1
clone size: -
CDR3 DNA: TGTGCCACCCGTAAAACAGGGGGCACTCAGCCCCAGCATTTT
CDR3 protein: CATRKTGGTQPQHF

V gene: TRBV4-1
J gene: TRBJ2-6
D gene: -
clone size: -
CDR3 DNA: TGCGCCAGCAGCCAGGAACAGGGCTCTGGGGCCAACGTCCTGACTTTC
CDR3 protein: CASSQEQGSGANVLTF

V gene: TRBV10-3
J gene: TRBJ2-5
D gene: -
clone size: -
CDR3 DNA: TGTGCCATCAGTGAACTGGGGATGGGCGAGACCCAGTACTTC
CDR3 protein: CAISELGMGETQYF

V gene: TRBV19
J gene: TRBJ2-5
D gene: -
clone size: few
CDR3 DNA: TGTGCCAGTAGTATGACCAAGGAGACCCAGTACTTC
CDR3 protein: CASSMTKETQYF

V gene: TRBV2
J gene: TRBJ2-3
D gene: -
clone size: once
CDR3 DNA: TGTGCCAGCAAACTAGTTTTGGGCACAGATACGCAGTATTTT
CDR3 protein: CASKLVLGTDTQYF

V gene: TRBV2
J gene: TRBJ1-5
D gene: -
clone size: -
CDR3 DNA: TGTGCCAGCAGTGCCTTGGGGACGTATAGCAATCAGCCCCAGCATTTT
CDR3 protein: CASSALGTYSNQPQHF

V gene: TRBV12-3/TRBV12-4
J gene: TRBJ2-1
D gene: TRBD2
clone size: -
CDR3 DNA: TGTGCCAGCACCCCGCGGGGGAATGAGCAGTTCTTC
CDR3 protein: CASTPRGNEQFF

V gene: TRBV9
J gene: TRBJ1-2
D gene: TRBD1
clone size: -
CDR3 DNA: TGTGCCAGCAGCGAACAGGGGCCCCCCTATGGCTACACCTTC
CDR3 protein: CASSEQGPPYGYTF

V gene: TRBV15
J gene: TRBJ2-7
D gene: TRBD1
clone size: -
CDR3 DNA: TGTGCCACCAGCAGACAACAGGGGGGTGAGCAGTACTTC
CDR3 protein: CATSRQQGGEQYF

V gene: TRBV7-9
J gene: TRBJ2-1
D gene: -
clone size: -
CDR3 DNA: TGTGCCAGCAGCTTAATCAATGAGCAGTTCTTC
CDR3 protein: CASSLINEQFF

V gene: TRBV4-2
J gene: TRBJ2-7
D gene: -
clone size: -
CDR3 DNA: TGTGCCAGCAGCCGAGACCGGGCCGGACGCGAGCAGTACTTC
CDR3 protein: CASSRDRAGREQYF

V gene: TRBV5-4
J gene: TRBJ1-1
D gene: -
clone size: -
CDR3 DNA: TGTGCCAGCAGCTTGGGGCGCGGGGTAAGGAACACTGAAGCTTTCTTT
CDR3 protein: CASSLGRGVRNTEAFF

V gene: TRBV12-3/TRBV12-4
J gene: TRBJ1-5
D gene: -
clone size: -
CDR3 DNA: TGTGCCAGCAGCCCGGAGGGGCCCCAGCATTTT
CDR3 protein: CASSPEGPQHF

V gene: TRBV9
J gene: TRBJ1-1
D gene: -
clone size: -
CDR3 DNA: TGTGCCAGCAGCGTAGCAGGCCGCGGGACCCAGGGGACTGAAGCTTTCTTT
CDR3 protein: CASSVAGRGTQGTEAFF

V gene: TRBV6-5
J gene: TRBJ1-4
D gene: -
clone size: once
CDR3 DNA: TGTGCCAGCAGTTACCTGAACGAGGAAAAACTGTTTTTT
CDR3 protein: CASSYLNEEKLFF

V gene: TRBV28
J gene: TRBJ1-2
D gene: -
clone size: -
CDR3 DNA: TGTGCCAGCCTCTCCGGGGACCCCGTCTATGGCTACACCTTC
CDR3 protein: CASLSGDPVYGYTF

V gene: TRBV19
J gene: TRBJ1-2
D gene: -
clone size: -
CDR3 DNA: TGTGCCAGTAGTGCTACAGGGTGGAACTATGGCTACACCTTC
CDR3 protein: CASSATGWNYGYTF

V gene: TRBV27
J gene: TRBJ1-3
D gene: TRBD1
clone size: -
CDR3 DNA: TGTGCCAGCAGTCGGACAGGGAGAAACACCATATATTTT
CDR3 protein: CASSRTGRNTIYF

V gene: TRBV27
J gene: TRBJ2-7
D gene: -
clone size: -
CDR3 DNA: TGTGCCAGCTGGCAGTCTTTCTACGAGCAGTACTTC
CDR3 protein: CASWQSFYEQYF

V gene: TRBV7-9
J gene: TRBJ2-2
D gene: TRBD1
clone size: -
CDR3 DNA: TGTGCCAGCAGCCCCAGGACAGGGCAGGCCGGGGAGCTGTTTTTT
CDR3 protein: CASSPRTGQAGELFF

V gene: TRBV5-1
J gene: TRBJ1-5
D gene: TRBD1
clone size: -
CDR3 DNA: TGCGCCAGCAGCTTAGGGGACAGCGATAGCAATCAGCCCCAGCATTTT
CDR3 protein: CASSLGDSDSNQPQHF

V gene: TRBV7-8
J gene: TRBJ1-5
D gene: -
clone size: -
CDR3 DNA: TGTGCCAGCAGCCCTAGTGGGAACGGCAATCAGCCCCAGCATTTT
CDR3 protein: CASSPSGNGNQPQHF

V gene: TRBV27
J gene: TRBJ2-7
D gene: -
clone size: -
CDR3 DNA: TGTGCCAGCGGGTCTAGGGTTGACCACGAGCAGTACTTC
CDR3 protein: CASGSRVDHEQYF

V gene: TRBV6-1
J gene: TRBJ1-1
D gene: -
clone size: -
CDR3 DNA: TGTGCCAGCAGTGAAACAAACAGGGCTAACACTGAAGCTTTCTTT
CDR3 protein: CASSETNRANTEAFF

V gene: TRBV3-1/TRBV3-2
J gene: TRBJ2-7
D gene: -
clone size: -
CDR3 DNA: TGTGCCAGCAGCCGGGGGTCGCGGGGCTACGAGCAGTACTTC
CDR3 protein: CASSRGSRGYEQYF

V gene: TRBV18
J gene: TRBJ2-3
D gene: TRBD1
clone size: -
CDR3 DNA: TGTGCCAGCTCACCCGGACAGGGGGCAGCAGATACGCAGTATTTT
CDR3 protein: CASSPGQGAADTQYF

V gene: TRBV19
J gene: TRBJ2-5
D gene: -
clone size: -
CDR3 DNA: TGTGCCAGTAGTATAAGGAGGAAGGAGGGTCAAGAGACCCAGTACTTC
CDR3 protein: CASSIRRKEGQETQYF

V gene: TRBV7-8
J gene: TRBJ1-1
D gene: -
clone size: -
CDR3 DNA: TGTGCCAGCAGCTTAGTTGACAGTATGAACACTGAAGCTTTCTTT
CDR3 protein: CASSLVDSMNTEAFF

V gene: TRBV11-2
J gene: TRBJ2-5
D gene: -
clone size: -
CDR3 DNA: TGTGCCAGCAGTCATCGGGAGACCCAGTACTTC
CDR3 protein: CASSHRETQYF

V gene: TRBV18
J gene: TRBJ1-1
D gene: TRBD1
clone size: -
CDR3 DNA: TGTGCCAGCTCCGCGGGACAGGGACATGAAGCTTTCTTT
CDR3 protein: CASSAGQGHEAFF

V gene: TRBV5-3
J gene: TRBJ2-7
D gene: -
clone size: -
CDR3 DNA: TGTGCCAGAAGCCTTTCGCCGGGACGGAAGGGGGCCTACGAGCAGTACTTC
CDR3 protein: CARSLSPGRKGAYEQYF

V gene: TRBV6-2/TRBV6-3
J gene: TRBJ2-6
D gene: -
clone size: once
CDR3 DNA: TGTGCCAGCAGTTACTCGGGGGGGGCCAACGTCCTGACTTTC
CDR3 protein: CASSYSGGANVLTF

V gene: TRBV4-3
J gene: TRBJ2-3
D gene: -
clone size: -
CDR3 DNA: TGCGCCAGCAGCCAAGACTGGATGAGCACAGATACGCAGTATTTT
CDR3 protein: CASSQDWMSTDTQYF

V gene: TRBV2
J gene: TRBJ2-3
D gene: -
clone size: -
CDR3 DNA: TGTGCCAGCAGTGAGATTCGCGCAGATACGCAGTATTTT
CDR3 protein: CASSEIRADTQYF